Below are 31 T cell receptor beta chains sequenced from a single sample in a study of CD8 T cells in Susac syndrome. Reverse transcription of roughly 0.5 to 1 ug RNA was carried out with random hexamers. TCRdb fed the immunoSEQ multiplex PCR reads into MiXCR, producing one record per CDR3 protein. Of 170,000 or so distinct CDR3 sequences listed, more than 95% are singletons. The sample was CD4+ T cells from PBMCs. Source of these receptors: a human donor with Susac syndrome.

The chain uses TRBV12-3 or TRBV12-4 and TRBJ2-3, with D uncertain. Trimming removed 2 bases at V and 4 bases at J, with 7 bases between. This CDR3 region has 13 residues. The CDR3 DNA reads as TGTGCCAGCAGTTTATCAGAGGCAGATACGCAGTATTTT. Protein product: CASSLSEADTQYF.

This chain joins TRBV23-1 and TRBJ2-5, with D possibly TRBD2 on 6 matching bases. TRBV23-1 is marked as an open reading frame, function uncertain. The CDR3 length is 16 residues. The V end lost 1 base, the J end lost 2 bases, and 14 bases lay between the germline ends. The CDR3 bases are TGCGCCAGCAGTCAATGCCGACCGGGAGATCAAGAGACCCAGTACTTC. It translates to CASSQCRPGDQETQYF.

This chain connects TRBV9 to TRBJ1-3; tentatively, D is TRBD1 (5 bases). Trimming took off 3 bases at V and 3 bases at J, with 16 bases between the two ends. Germline assignment: CDR1 SGDLS and CDR2 YYNGEE. The CDR3 contains 16 residues. The CDR3 reads CASSGSRAGYGNTIYF. The CDR3, as DNA: TGTGCCAGCAGCGGTTCCAGGGCCGGCTATGGAAACACCATATATTTT.

This chain joins TRBV10-3 and TRBJ1-6, with a tentative D call TRBD1 (5 bases). V lost 4 bases and J 14 bases, leaving 15 bases between the germline ends. There are 13 residues in the CDR3. The germline V gene encodes CDR1 ENHRY and CDR2 SYGVKD. Here the CDR3 reads CAISAGTPGSLHF. CDR3 nucleotides: TGTGCCATCAGTGCCGGGACCCCTGGATCCCTCCACTTT.

V gene TRBV2 combines with J gene TRBJ2-3; D is ambiguous. Germline CDR1 SNHLY, CDR2 FYNNEI. Trimming took off 1 base at V and 3 bases at J, with 8 bases between the two ends. The length of the CDR3 is 14 residues. The CDR3 loop reads CASSEVIGTDTQYF. The DNA for the CDR3 is TGTGCCAGCAGTGAAGTCATAGGAACAGATACGCAGTATTTT.

The chain combines TRBV30 with TRBJ1-1; the D is unclear. This CDR3 has 12 residues. Germline loops: CDR1 GTSNPN, CDR2 SVGIG (reference sequence). Trimming left V 7 bases short and J 1 base short, with 10 bases between. The CDR3 DNA is TGTGCCTTGAGGATTTCGAACACTGAAGCTTTCTTT. Translating gives CALRISNTEAFF.

This sequence joins TRBV5-1 and TRBJ1-6; weak D call: TRBD1 (5 bases). From germline, CDR1 is SGHRS and CDR2 YFSETQ. The CDR3 is 15 residues long. The V end lost 4 bases, the J end lost 7 bases, and 15 bases lay between the germline ends. This CDR3 reads CASSLTAGWNSPLHF. DNA of the CDR3: TGCGCCAGCAGCCTCACGGCAGGGTGGAATTCACCCCTCCACTTT.

The V call is TRBV29-1, the J call TRBJ1-2; unclear D gene. The CDR3 is made up of 15 amino acids. Per germline, CDR1 SQVTM and CDR2 ANQGSEA. V lost 4 bases and J 0 bases, leaving 15 bases between the germline ends. The CDR3 protein is CSVAGPLGPNYGYTF. DNA of the CDR3: TGCAGCGTTGCCGGACCCCTTGGACCTAACTATGGCTACACCTTC. Combining the CDR3 with reference TRBV29-1 and TRBJ1-2 gives the whole variable domain SAVISQKPSRDICQRGTSLTIQCQVDSQVTMMFWYRQQPGQSLTLIATANQGSEATYESGFVIDKFPISRPNLTFSTLTVSNMSPEDSSIYLCSVAGPLGPNYGYTFGSGTRLTVV.

The chain recombines TRBV5-1 with TRBJ2-5; 7 nucleotides match TRBD2. Germline CDR1 and CDR2: SGHRS and YFSETQ. The CDR3 consists of 15 residues. The ends lost 0 bases at V and 3 bases at J; junction bases unmatched: 5. CDR3 nucleotide sequence: TGCGCCAGCAGCTTGGACTGGGACTACAAAGAGACCCAGTACTTC. Translation: CASSLDWDYKETQYF.

This chain uses TRBV9 with TRBJ1-6; D might be TRBD1 (6 bases). Germline CDR1 SGDLS, CDR2 YYNGEE. The CDR3 length is 15 residues. The germline V and J ends were trimmed by 5 bases and 6 bases, with 15 bases remaining between them. CDR3 loop: CASSPTGSRNSPLHF. DNA of the CDR3: TGTGCCAGCAGTCCCACAGGGTCCCGTAATTCACCCCTCCACTTT.

This clonotype was observed a single time. The V call is TRBV20-1, the J call TRBJ2-1, with 15 bases that match TRBD2. The germline gives CDR1 DFQATT, CDR2 SNEGSKA (reference sequence). The CDR3 consists of 15 residues. The junction had 7 bases not matched to a gene; V was cut back by 3 bases and J by 10 bases. CDR3 in amino acids: CSASLGLAGGREQFF. DNA of the CDR3: TGCAGTGCTAGTTTGGGACTAGCGGGAGGCCGGGAGCAGTTCTTC.

The chain has TRBV20-1 and TRBJ2-4; D is uncertain. The CDR3 has 13 amino acids. The ends were cut back, 0 bases at V and 0 bases at J, with 3 bases in the middle. Germline V gene lookup returns CDR1 DFQATT and CDR2 SNEGSKA (reference sequence). The CDR3 sequence is CSARELAKNIQYF. In nucleotides, the CDR3 is TGCAGTGCTAGAGAGCTAGCCAAAAACATTCAGTACTTC.

The rearrangement uses TRBV6-5 and TRBJ2-3; a possible D gene is TRBD1 (5 bases). Looked up from germline, CDR1 is MNHEY and CDR2 is SVGAGI. V was pared by 8 bases and J by 0 bases, with 9 bases between. The CDR3 totals 13 residues. The DNA of the CDR3 is TGTGCCAGCGGTGGGGCCAGCACAGATACGCAGTATTTT. It is translated as CASGGASTDTQYF.

The chain employs TRBV5-4 and TRBJ2-5, with 11 bases aligning to TRBD1. The CDR3 has 15 amino acids. Per the germline V gene, CDR1 is SGHNT and CDR2 is YYREEE (reference sequence). J was trimmed by 7 bases and V by 3 bases; bases with no gene match: 8. The CDR3 sequence: CASSSGQGARGTQYF. CDR3 DNA sequence: TGTGCCAGCAGCTCCGGACAGGGGGCTCGAGGGACCCAGTACTTC.

The chain combines TRBV4-3 with TRBJ2-3, with D perhaps matching TRBD1 (6 bases). The CDR3 runs 15 residues. V gave up 0 bases and J gave up 4 bases, with 11 bases separating them. The germline V gene has CDR1 LGHNA and CDR2 YSLEER. The CDR3 DNA sequence: TGCGCCAGCAGCCAAGAGTTCAGGGGTCCAGATACGCAGTATTTT. This codes for CASSQEFRGPDTQYF.

Here the CDR3 DNA reads TGTGCCAGCAGCTTTTCCTTAAAGGCGGATACGCAGTATTTT. This gives the protein CASSFSLKADTQYF. The V gene is TRBV7-3, the J gene TRBJ2-3, with no clear D. The CDR3 is 14 residues long. Germline CDR1 and CDR2: SGHTA and FQGTGA. The V end was cut by 3 bases, the J end by 6 bases, with 13 bases between.

This clonotype has only one observation. The J gene is TRBJ1-5, the V gene TRBV30; D unresolved. This CDR3 has 12 amino acids. V lost 2 bases and J 10 bases, leaving 12 bases between the germline ends. The V gene's germline CDR1 is GTSNPN and CDR2 SVGIG (reference sequence). Here the CDR3 DNA reads TGTGCCTGGAGTTCTGGGCAGCCTCCCCAGCATTTT. Translation gives CAWSSGQPPQHF.

The V call is TRBV21-1, the J call TRBJ2-2. TRBV21-1 is labeled a pseudogene. The length of the CDR3 is 16 residues. The CDR3 coding sequence is TGTGCCAGCAGCAAGGGTGAAGTGAGGAACACCGGGGAGCTGTTTTTT. This translates into CASSKGEVRNTGELFF.

The chain is built from TRBV20-1 and TRBJ2-1; the D is unclear. The V and J ends lost 6 bases and 5 bases respectively, with 14 bases between them. This CDR3 is built from 13 residues. Germline V gives CDR1 DFQATT, CDR2 SNEGSKA (reference sequence). Written as DNA, the CDR3 is TGCAGTGCAAGGATTCGTCCCAACAATGAGCAGTTCTTC. Translated: CSARIRPNNEQFF.

V is TRBV29-1 and J is TRBJ2-7; D is perhaps TRBD1 (5 bases). The CDR3 sequence is 13 residues long. Germline V CDR1 and CDR2: SQVTM, ANQGSEA. The V gene lost 4 bases and the J gene lost 4 bases, with 14 bases spanning the gap. CDR3 in amino acids: CSVALGAKYEQYF. The CDR3 DNA reads as TGCAGCGTTGCTCTTGGGGCGAAGTACGAGCAGTACTTC.

This clonotype showed up just once. V and J are TRBV30 and TRBJ2-5, with D possibly TRBD2 on 5 matching bases. CDR3 size: 12 residues. Looked up from germline, CDR1 is GTSNPN and CDR2 is SVGIG (reference sequence). V lost 5 bases and J lost 2, with 9 bases in between. The CDR3 loop is CAWEGGQETQYF. For the CDR3, the DNA is TGTGCCTGGGAGGGTGGGCAAGAGACCCAGTACTTC.

This CDR3 reads CASSISGDYPYNEQFF. The CDR3 coding sequence is TGTGCCAGTAGTATATCCGGCGACTACCCCTACAATGAGCAGTTCTTC. The chain is built from TRBV19 and TRBJ2-1, with D tentatively TRBD2 (5 bases). The germline gives CDR1 LNHDA, CDR2 SQIVND (reference sequence). V dropped 2 bases and J dropped 2 bases, with 13 bases sitting between them. The CDR3 is 16 amino acids.

V and J are TRBV6-5 and TRBJ2-1; 7 bases align to TRBD2. V gave up 0 bases and J gave up 7 bases; unmatched junction bases: 9. Germline CDR1 reads MNHEY; CDR2 reads SVGAGI. The CDR3 length is 16 residues. DNA of the CDR3: TGTGCCAGCAGTTACTCGGTCCGAGGACTAGGGAATGAGCAGTTCTTC. Translated: CASSYSVRGLGNEQFF.

The J gene is TRBJ1-2, the V gene TRBV5-1; TRBD1 matches 11 bases. The trim removed 0 bases at V and 6 bases at J, leaving 7 bases unmatched. CDR1 and CDR2 (germline): SGHRS, YFSETQ. CDR3 length: 16 residues. The CDR3 here is CASSLDGTGGSHGYTF. The CDR3 DNA reads as TGCGCCAGCAGCTTGGACGGGACAGGGGGATCTCATGGCTACACCTTC.

The J gene is TRBJ2-1, the V gene TRBV5-6; D may be TRBD2 (6 bases). Between the trimmed V and J ends, which lost 5 bases and 2 bases, there was a span of 11 bases. The CDR3 is 14 amino acids. Germline loops: CDR1 SGHDT, CDR2 YYEEEE. The CDR3 sequence is CASRLGGPYNEQFF. CDR3 DNA: TGTGCCAGCAGACTGGGGGGACCCTACAATGAGCAGTTCTTC. The full variable domain, rest sourced from reference TRBV5-6 and TRBJ2-1, is DAGVTQSPTHLIKTRGQQVTLRCSPKSGHDTVSWYQQALGQGPQFIFQYYEEEERQRGNFPDRFSGHQFPNYSSELNVNALLLGDSALYLCASRLGGPYNEQFFGPGTRLTVL.

A few counts support this clonotype. The V call is TRBV5-4, the J call TRBJ2-7, with a tentative D call TRBD2 (6 bases). The CDR3 has 16 residues. The V end lost 4 bases, the J end lost 2 bases, and 19 bases lay between the germline ends. The germline V gene encodes CDR1 SGHNT and CDR2 YYREEE (reference sequence). CDR3 region: CASSRPSRWGAYEQYF. As DNA, the CDR3 is TGTGCCAGCAGCCGCCCTTCGCGGTGGGGGGCCTACGAGCAGTACTTC. The full variable domain, in which reference TRBV5-4 and TRBJ2-7 provide the parts outside the CDR3, is ETGVTQSPTHLIKTRGQQVTLRCSSQSGHNTVSWYQQALGQGPQFIFQYYREEENGRGNFPPRFSGLQFPNYSSELNVNALELDDSALYLCASSRPSRWGAYEQYFGPGTRLTVT.

The chain links TRBV27 to TRBJ2-1; 8 nucleotides align to TRBD2. The V segment lost 5 bases and the J segment 1 base; nucleotides outside the gene matches: 10. CDR3 size: 17 residues. The germline V gene has CDR1 MNHEY and CDR2 SMNVEV (reference sequence). This chain's CDR3 is CASSPRGSGDSYNEQFF. CDR3 DNA sequence: TGTGCCAGCAGTCCCCGCGGTAGCGGGGATTCCTACAATGAGCAGTTCTTC.

The chain employs TRBV29-1 and TRBJ2-3, with D possibly being TRBD2 (6 bases). The CDR3 sequence is 14 residues long. Between the trimmed V and J ends, which lost 3 bases and 1 base, there was a span of 11 bases. Germline loops: CDR1 SQVTM, CDR2 ANQGSEA. In DNA, the CDR3 is TGCAGCGTTGAGCGGGGCTATGGCACAGATACGCAGTATTTT. This encodes CSVERGYGTDTQYF.

This chain uses TRBV6-2 or TRBV6-3 with TRBJ2-1; 13 positions match TRBD2. This CDR3 contains 18 residues. The J segment lost 0 bases and the V segment lost 7 bases, leaving 9 bases of the junction unmatched. Per germline, CDR1 MNHEY and CDR2 SVGEGT. CDR3 bases: TGTGCCAGCACCTACAGTGGACTAGCGGGAGTCTCCTACAATGAGCAGTTCTTC. This gives the protein CASTYSGLAGVSYNEQFF.

V and J are TRBV5-6 and TRBJ1-2; D gene uncertain. CDR1 and CDR2 (germline): SGHDT, YYEEEE. The CDR3 has 12 residues. V was shortened by 5 bases and J by 5 bases, with 10 bases between the two germline ends. CDR3 nucleotides: TGTGCCAGCAGTCCGGACGGTTATGGCTACACCTTC. This codes for CASSPDGYGYTF. The complete variable domain, with remaining parts taken from reference TRBV5-6 and TRBJ1-2, reads DAGVTQSPTHLIKTRGQQVTLRCSPKSGHDTVSWYQQALGQGPQFIFQYYEEEERQRGNFPDRFSGHQFPNYSSELNVNALLLGDSALYLCASSPDGYGYTFGSGTRLTVV.

This rearrangement joins TRBV15 to TRBJ2-5; TRBD2 is a possible D gene (5 bases). Per germline, CDR1 LNHNV and CDR2 YYDKDF (reference sequence). The CDR3 covers 15 residues. Trimming stripped 4 bases from V and 4 bases from J, with 16 bases between. The CDR3 reads CATSTLTGWRETQYF. CDR3 nucleotide sequence: TGTGCCACCAGCACTCTCACGGGGTGGAGAGAGACCCAGTACTTC.